The 26 T cell receptor beta chains presented below share a single source sample, sequenced in a study of CD8+CD57+ T cells in acquired aplastic anemia. According to the study, genomic DNA was the template for TCR beta VDJ and CDR3 profiling. TCRdb analysed the reads with MiXCR anew, one entry per CDR3 protein. Here the sample spans about 210,000 distinct CDR3 sequences, 34% being singletons. Sequenced: sorted CD4+, CD8+, or CD8+CD57+ T cells (not recorded which) from PBMCs. Every receptor here comes from a human donor in good health, serving as a control.

This clonotype came up once. Since a much larger clone is just one base distant, this may be a read error. The chain links TRBV6-1 to TRBJ2-2; TRBD2 aligns across 7 bases. This CDR3 region has 16 residues. The V gene's germline CDR1 is MNHNS and CDR2 SASEGT. CDR3 amino acids: CASTSTGQGRSGELCF. The CDR3 DNA reads as TGTGCCAGCACTAGTACAGGACAAGGCCGGAGCGGGGAGCTGTGTTTT.

This clonotype was observed at least ten times. This chain connects TRBV20-1 to TRBJ1-1; 8 bases are shared with TRBD1. The CDR3 spans 11 residues. Germline CDR1 and CDR2: DFQATT and SNEGSKA (reference sequence). Trimming at V came to 7 bases and at J to 5 bases, leaving 3 bases not matched to a gene. This CDR3 reads CSGGQGTEAFF. Here the CDR3 DNA reads TGCAGTGGAGGACAGGGTACTGAAGCTTTCTTT.

This clonotype was found a few times. The chain is built from TRBV6-6 and TRBJ2-6, with 7 bases lining up with TRBD1. CDR1 and CDR2 from the germline V gene are MNHNY and SVGAGI (reference sequence). The CDR3 extends over 16 amino acids. Losses at the gene ends were 2 bases for V and 1 base for J; bases not matched to a gene: 2. The CDR3 sequence is CASSYPTGSGANVLTF. The DNA for the CDR3 is TGTGCCAGCAGTTACCCGACAGGGTCTGGGGCCAACGTCCTGACTTTC.

This clonotype was recorded at least ten times. The chain links TRBV2 to TRBJ2-1; D possibly corresponds to TRBD1 (6 bases). V was pared by 6 bases and J by 8 bases, with 14 bases between. The CDR3 has 13 amino acids. Germline V lookup: CDR1 SNHLY, CDR2 FYNNEI. CDR3 residues: CASRGDIPDEQFF. The CDR3 coding sequence is TGTGCCAGCAGGGGGGACATCCCGGATGAGCAGTTCTTC.

This clonotype was seen at least ten times. The chain combines TRBV15 with TRBJ2-1; perhaps TRBD1 as D (6 bases). This CDR3 comprises 14 residues. The V and J ends lost 2 bases and 7 bases respectively, with 12 bases between them. From germline, CDR1 is LNHNV and CDR2 YYDKDF (reference sequence). The CDR3 reads CATSRQGWWNEQFF. The CDR3 coding sequence is TGTGCCACCAGCAGACAGGGGTGGTGGAATGAGCAGTTCTTC. Full variable domain (missing parts from reference TRBV15 and TRBJ2-1): DAMVIQNPRYQVTQFGKPVTLSCSQTLNHNVMYWYQQKSSQAPKLLFHYYDKDFNNEADTPDNFQSRRPNTSFCFLDIRSPGLGDTAMYLCATSRQGWWNEQFFGPGTRLTVL.

This clonotype was recorded many times. The chain uses TRBV19 and TRBJ2-2; 10 nucleotides align to TRBD1. This CDR3 comprises 17 residues. The germline V gene has CDR1 LNHDA and CDR2 SQIVND (reference sequence). Germline trimming cut 6 bases from V and 0 bases from J; bases unmatched to any gene: 7. The CDR3 here is CASRVDRGRANTGELFF. The CDR3 region has the DNA TGTGCCAGTAGAGTAGACAGGGGGCGGGCGAACACCGGGGAGCTGTTTTTT.

This clonotype has a count of ten or more. V is TRBV19 and J is TRBJ1-1; a possible D gene is TRBD1 (6 bases). This CDR3 has 17 amino acids. CDR1 LNHDA and CDR2 SQIVND come from the germline V gene (reference sequence). V dropped 3 bases and J dropped 0 bases, with 17 bases sitting between them. The CDR3 sequence: CASSITQGRLVNTEAFF. DNA of the CDR3: TGTGCCAGTAGTATCACGCAGGGGCGGTTGGTGAACACTGAAGCTTTCTTT.

The sample holds many counts of this clonotype. V usage is TRBV2 and J usage is TRBJ2-3; no reliable D call. The ends were cut back, 4 bases at V and 4 bases at J, with 6 bases in the middle. The CDR3 consists of 12 residues. Germline V gives CDR1 SNHLY, CDR2 FYNNEI. The CDR3 spells CASSVLPDTQYF. The CDR3 DNA follows: TGTGCCAGCAGTGTCCTACCAGATACGCAGTATTTT.

The table lists this clonotype with many counts. The V gene is TRBV2, the J gene TRBJ1-1; tentative D call: TRBD1 (5 bases). Germline loops: CDR1 SNHLY, CDR2 FYNNEI. Trimming stripped 4 bases from V and 3 bases from J, with 6 bases between. The CDR3 extends over 12 amino acids. CDR3 in DNA: TGTGCCAGCAGTGCAGGGTACACTGAAGCTTTCTTT. Translation gives CASSAGYTEAFF.

The V call is TRBV5-4, the J call TRBJ2-5, with 14 bases that match TRBD2. Germline V gene lookup returns CDR1 SGHNT and CDR2 YYREEE (reference sequence). The junction had 7 bases not matched to a gene; V was cut back by 4 bases and J by 5 bases. CDR3 size: 16 residues. The CDR3 protein is CASSARLAGGVETQYF. DNA of the CDR3: TGTGCCAGCAGCGCCCGACTAGCGGGGGGGGTGGAGACCCAGTACTTC.

This chain uses TRBV20-1 with TRBJ1-5, with a weak D call TRBD1 (5 bases). Germline values: CDR1 DFQATT, CDR2 SNEGSKA (reference sequence). Deletions cut 4 bases from V and 5 bases from J, with 12 bases between. The CDR3 is made up of 13 amino acids. The CDR3 region is CSAIRDGDQPQHF. The CDR3 DNA follows: TGCAGTGCTATTAGGGACGGAGATCAGCCCCAGCATTTT.

This clonotype was counted at least ten times. The chain's CDR3 is CASRSPGQGSNSPLHF. DNA for the CDR3: TGCGCCAGCAGGTCTCCGGGACAGGGTAGTAATTCACCCCTCCACTTT. The chain uses TRBV5-1 and TRBJ1-6, with 9 bases fitting TRBD1. CDR1 is SGHRS and CDR2 is YFSETQ in the germline V gene. After removal of 5 bases from V and 6 bases from J, the junction contained 9 bases not matched to a gene. The CDR3 extends over 16 amino acids.

Comment on this clonotype: Being one base from a much bigger clone, this may be a read error. This chain joins TRBV5-6 and TRBJ1-2, with no clear D. Per the germline V gene, CDR1 is SGHDT and CDR2 is YYEEEE. The V and J ends lost 5 bases and 3 bases respectively, with 17 bases between them. The CDR3 spans 15 residues. The CDR3 region has the DNA TGTGCCAGCAGGCACCCAGAGGTGGGGTACTATGGCTACACCTTC. This codes for CASRHPEVGYYGYTF.

This clonotype was picked up many times. The chain joins TRBV19 to TRBJ2-5; TRBD2 matches at 7 bases. In germline, CDR1 is LNHDA, CDR2 SQIVND (reference sequence). CDR3 size: 14 residues. V lost 3 bases and J lost 3; bases outside the gene matches: 4. This CDR3 reads CASSIGGGKETQYF. DNA of the CDR3: TGTGCCAGTAGTATTGGGGGGGGGAAAGAGACCCAGTACTTC.

The sample holds a few counts of this clonotype. The chain is built from TRBV9 and TRBJ2-5, with 7 bases aligning to TRBD2. The CDR3 length is 17 residues. CDR1 and CDR2 (germline): SGDLS, YYNGEE. V lost 0 bases to trimming and J lost 1 base; unmatched junction nucleotides: 9. CDR3 protein: CASSVGLAANPQETQYF. For the CDR3, the DNA is TGTGCCAGCAGCGTAGGTCTAGCGGCAAACCCCCAAGAGACCCAGTACTTC.

This rearrangement joins TRBV15 to TRBJ2-5; D may be TRBD2 (5 bases). Germline assignment: CDR1 LNHNV and CDR2 YYDKDF (reference sequence). V was shortened by 0 bases and J by 7 bases, with 15 bases between the two germline ends. This CDR3 is 15 amino acids long. The CDR3 nucleotides read TGTGCCACCAGCAGAGACCGGTTCGGGGTCGTGACCCAGTACTTC. Protein sequence: CATSRDRFGVVTQYF.

A few counts support this clonotype. The CDR3 loop is CASSLTGTTNEQFF. CDR3 sequence (DNA): TGTGCCAGCAGCCTCACCGGGACCACCAATGAGCAGTTCTTC. The chain uses TRBV12-3 or TRBV12-4 and TRBJ2-1; D may correspond to TRBD1 or TRBD2 (5 bases each). The CDR3 has 14 residues. With 6 bases removed from V and 6 bases from J, the gap between germline ends came to 15 bases.

The sample holds a few counts of this clonotype. The rearrangement uses TRBV7-6 and TRBJ2-2; 9 nucleotides line up with TRBD2. The J segment lost 0 bases and the V segment lost 7 bases, leaving 15 bases of the junction unmatched. CDR1 is SGHVS, CDR2 FNYEAQ, per germline. The CDR3 length is 19 residues. CDR3 bases: TGTGCCAGCAAAATTCATTGGGATAGCGGGAGTACGAACACCGGGGAGCTGTTTTTT. This encodes CASKIHWDSGSTNTGELFF.

The chain couples TRBV10-3 to TRBJ2-2, with 10 bases that match TRBD2. Germline V gives CDR1 ENHRY, CDR2 SYGVKD. This CDR3 spans 13 amino acids. Losses at the gene ends were 7 bases for V and 4 bases for J; bases not matched to a gene: 0. The CDR3 here is CAITSGSTGELFF. CDR3 DNA sequence: TGTGCCATCACTAGCGGGAGCACCGGGGAGCTGTTTTTT.

This clonotype was seen repeatedly, ten times or more. This chain joins TRBV20-1 and TRBJ1-1; D gene unclear. The CDR3 has 14 amino acids. Germline V gene data show CDR1 as DFQATT and CDR2 as SNEGSKA (reference sequence). V lost 2 bases and J 0 bases, leaving 10 bases between the germline ends. CDR3 amino acids: CSARSERLNTEAFF. The DNA of the CDR3 is TGCAGTGCTAGATCTGAGCGGTTGAACACTGAAGCTTTCTTT.

The CDR3 coding sequence is TGCAGTGCTGGTTCTGGGTCCAAGCAGTTCTTC. Translating it yields CSAGSGSKQFF. The chain has TRBV20-1 and TRBJ2-1; D ambiguous. The V and J ends lost 5 bases and 11 bases respectively, with 13 bases between them. Germline-derived CDR1 and CDR2 are DFQATT and SNEGSKA (reference sequence). The CDR3 has 11 amino acids.

Ten or more counts support this clonotype. The chain combines TRBV2 with TRBJ1-2, with TRBD1 matching over 10 bases. CDR1 is SNHLY, CDR2 FYNNEI, per germline. There are 15 residues in the CDR3. Germline trimming cut 7 bases from V and 8 bases from J; bases unmatched to any gene: 13. The CDR3 protein is CASTLAGQGIHGYTF. The CDR3 DNA reads TGTGCCAGCACCTTGGCGGGACAGGGGATCCACGGCTACACCTTC.

V gene TRBV2 combines with J gene TRBJ2-1, with 10 bases identical to TRBD1. Germline V lookup: CDR1 SNHLY, CDR2 FYNNEI. With V trimmed by 6 bases and J by 6 bases, 8 bases remained unmatched. CDR3 length: 15 residues. The CDR3 region has the DNA TGTGCCAGCAGCACTGGGACAGGGGTCAGCAATGAGCAGTTCTTC. Amino acid sequence: CASSTGTGVSNEQFF.

This clonotype has a handful of counts. The chain links TRBV5-1 to TRBJ1-1, with D possibly matching TRBD1 (5 bases). This CDR3 comprises 14 residues. In germline, CDR1 is SGHRS, CDR2 YFSETQ. With 3 bases removed from V and 1 base from J, the gap between germline ends came to 10 bases. The CDR3 here is CASSWGTGNTEAFF. The DNA of the CDR3 is TGCGCCAGCAGCTGGGGGACGGGGAACACTGAAGCTTTCTTT.

The sample holds many counts of this clonotype. The J gene is TRBJ1-2, the V gene TRBV15, with D perhaps TRBD1 (6 bases). Trimming shortened V by 0 bases and J by 8 bases, and 25 bases separated the two germline ends. The CDR3 spans 18 residues. CDR1 is LNHNV, CDR2 YYDKDF, per germline (reference sequence). The CDR3 region has the DNA TGTGCCACCAGCAGAGATGGGCTAGGGGGTTCGACAGAAGGGGGCTACACCTTC. It yields the protein CATSRDGLGGSTEGGYTF. The full variable domain, completed using reference TRBV15 and TRBJ1-2, is DAMVIQNPRYQVTQFGKPVTLSCSQTLNHNVMYWYQQKSSQAPKLLFHYYDKDFNNEADTPDNFQSRRPNTSFCFLDIRSPGLGDTAMYLCATSRDGLGGSTEGGYTFGSGTRLTVV.

Only one count was recorded for this clonotype. The chain is built from TRBV29-1 and TRBJ1-2, with D possibly being TRBD1 (6 bases). V shed 3 bases and J shed 4 bases, with 12 bases lying between them. This CDR3 contains 13 residues. The V gene's germline CDR1 is SQVTM and CDR2 ANQGSEA. The CDR3, as DNA: TGCAGCGTTGATCCCACAGGGCTCTATGGCTACACCTTC. It is translated as CSVDPTGLYGYTF. Together with reference TRBV29-1 and TRBJ1-2, the CDR3 gives the full variable domain: SAVISQKPSRDICQRGTSLTIQCQVDSQVTMMFWYRQQPGQSLTLIATANQGSEATYESGFVIDKFPISRPNLTFSTLTVSNMSPEDSSIYLCSVDPTGLYGYTFGSGTRLTVV.